This T cell receptor beta chain was captured by sequencing in a study of blood T cell repertoires in COVID-19. The wider study: Samples came from the United States, Italy and Spain, spanning acute and convalescent COVID-19.

Seattle patients were enrolled during active infection and followed longitudinally. V was clipped by 2 bases and J by 10 bases, with 11 bases between them. Germline V gives CDR1 MNHEY, CDR2 SMNVEV (reference sequence). This CDR3 spans 12 amino acids. Original processing notes: How many nucleated cells were present was estimated from reference gene primer amplification. Sequencing was performed with immunoSEQ multiplex PCR; in TCRdb, only in-frame clones are kept and a portion is missing. Clonal size and the V and J genes are those of that table, whereas D and trimming came from the DNA. The sample contains 250,000 to 350,000 clones, about 85% of which appear only once.

The rearrangement links TRBV27 to TRBJ1-2, with D possibly TRBD1 on 6 matching bases. Sequencing was carried out using peripheral blood. The sequence was collected from a human donor with COVID-19, enrolled during active disease. The donor label of this sample is uncertain. CDR3 amino acids: CASSLNRGTYTF. DNA for the CDR3: TGTGCCAGCAGTTTAAATAGGGGGACCTACACCTTC.